This T cell receptor (beta chain) was sequenced during a study of T cell responses to AZD1222 COVID-19 vaccine. Unmatched junction bases numbered 5, after V lost 6 bases and J lost 6 bases. The CDR3 is made up of 13 amino acids. Germline V gene lookup returns CDR1 MNHEY and CDR2 SVGAGI. This table comes from immunoSEQ multiplex PCR, and its TCRdb copy is limited to in-frame clones, with some not included. There are 80,000 to 90,000 clones in the sample; 90% occur only once, and around 3% lies in the top ten. General study findings and limits: There were repertoire samples only from the period after the peak T cell response. Spike as a whole was targeted by vaccine-associated CD4 TCRs, dominant at 160-218 and 743-854. Nearly half of spike-specific TCRs reportedly go after variant regions that carry no mutations. The donor cohort was predominantly white British with a female majority, and clonal diversity may have been underestimated.

A note on this clone: Its antigen is not known.

The TCR sequence derives from an adult in good health. The input for sequencing was peripheral blood, taken on day 0 of AZD1222 vaccination. The rearrangement uses TRBV6-5 and TRBJ1-5, with 7 nucleotides matching TRBD1. The CDR3 nucleotides are TGTGCCAGCAGGGGAGGGACAGCTCAGCCCCAGCATTTT. Translating gives CASRGGTAQPQHF.